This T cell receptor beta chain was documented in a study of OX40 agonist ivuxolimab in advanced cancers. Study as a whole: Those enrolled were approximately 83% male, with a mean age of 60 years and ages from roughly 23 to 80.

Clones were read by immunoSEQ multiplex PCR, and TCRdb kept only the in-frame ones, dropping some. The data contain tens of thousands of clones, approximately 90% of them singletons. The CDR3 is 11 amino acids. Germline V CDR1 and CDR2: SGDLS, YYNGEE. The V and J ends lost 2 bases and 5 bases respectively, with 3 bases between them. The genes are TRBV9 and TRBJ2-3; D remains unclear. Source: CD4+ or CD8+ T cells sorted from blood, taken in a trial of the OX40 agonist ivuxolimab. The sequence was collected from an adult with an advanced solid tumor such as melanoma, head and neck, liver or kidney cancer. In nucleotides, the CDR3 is TGTGCCAGCAGCGTTGGAGATACGCAGTATTTT. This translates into CASSVGDTQYF.